There are a few counts of the clone carrying this T cell receptor beta chain. This CDR3 is also generated by other DNA sequences in the sample. An assay was performed, and its level was deep. As processed by the authors: Because ImmunoSEQ provided only junction sequences with no quality scores, the filtering differed. The method was immunoSEQ multiplex PCR; TCRdb's version includes in-frame clones alone and lacks a portion of them. V and J calls and clone size are copied from that table; D and trimming were computed from the DNA. The sample records 600,000 to 700,000 clones, 73% being singletons. This specimen comes from a study of shared clonotypes between healthy human individuals. As for the study in general: The study used three CD4 naive, three CD4 memory, two CD8 naive and one CD8 memory plate per donor.

The CDR3 loop spans 13 amino acids. Trimming took off 0 bases at V and 8 bases at J, with 9 bases between the two ends. Germline CDR1 and CDR2: SGHRS and YFSETQ. The donors, healthy adults who were HIV-negative, had experienced no recent acute infections or vaccinations. The sequence was obtained from a woman aged 25 to 39 in good health. The chain uses TRBV5-1 and TRBJ2-1; D is possibly TRBD1 or TRBD2 (5 bases each). The specimen was memory CD4+ T cells sorted from blood. Regarding subset: CD45RA-negative fraction. CDR3: CASSLVRDHEQFF. The DNA of the CDR3 is TGCGCCAGCAGCTTGGTCAGGGACCATGAGCAGTTCTTC.